The 32 T cell receptor beta chains reported below all come from one sample, sequenced in a study of blood T cells in healthy people across ages. Combining a sample-barcoded 5' primer with a J-beta primer mix, a second PCR ran for about 6 to 12 cycles. TCRdb re-called the 5' RACE reads with MiXCR, one entry per CDR3 protein. The sample shows about 1.5 million distinct CDR3 sequences, 42% of them seen only once. Sequenced sample: blood. These receptors were taken from a young woman in good health.

The gene calls are TRBV27 and TRBJ2-1; no clear D gene. The tail of the sequence fits TRBJ2-7 better, so the J call may be wrong. Germline assignment: CDR1 MNHEY and CDR2 SMNVEV (reference sequence). CDR3 length equals 15 residues. The CDR3 DNA reads as TGTGCCAGCAGTTTCCAGGCCGACTCCTACAATGAGCAGTACTTC. Translation gives CASSFQADSYNEQYF.

V and J are TRBV7-2 and TRBJ2-3; perhaps TRBD2 as D (7 bases). The CDR3 runs 16 residues. The ends were cut back, 1 base at V and 6 bases at J, with 17 bases in the middle. CDR1 and CDR2 (germline): SGHTA, FQGNSA. Here the CDR3 DNA reads TGTGCCAGCAGCTTAGTACGGGGGGCTTCTGAGGATACGCAGTATTTT. Translation: CASSLVRGASEDTQYF.

This chain links TRBV4-1 with TRBJ1-4, with D possibly being TRBD1 (6 bases). V shed 0 bases and J shed 4 bases, with 12 bases lying between them. From germline, CDR1 is MGHRA and CDR2 YSYEKL. CDR3 length: 16 amino acids. This CDR3 reads CASSQDVRTVNEKLFF. In nucleotides, the CDR3 is TGCGCCAGCAGCCAAGATGTTAGGACAGTTAATGAAAAACTGTTTTTT.

Notes on this clonotype: At one end the junction does not follow the germline gene, possibly because of a read error. The genes are TRBV12-3 or TRBV12-4 and TRBJ2-4; D not certain. The assigned J gene may be wrong: the sequence end matches TRBJ2-7 better. The CDR3 is 14 amino acids. The CDR3 region is CASSPTIASCEQYF. DNA of the CDR3: TGTGCCAGCAGTCCCACGATCGCCTCCTGCGAGCAGTACTTC.

The chain uses TRBV7-2 and TRBJ2-7; D gene uncertain. The CDR3 has 14 amino acids. The germline V and J ends were trimmed by 2 bases and 7 bases, with 15 bases remaining between them. CDR1 is SGHTA, CDR2 FQGNSA, per germline. CDR3 protein: CASSLSPGYNEQYF. In DNA form, the CDR3 reads TGTGCCAGCAGCTTATCCCCGGGTTACAATGAGCAGTACTTC.

This chain uses TRBV12-3 or TRBV12-4 with TRBJ1-2, with a weak D call TRBD1 (6 bases). The germline V and J ends were trimmed by 3 bases and 12 bases, with 8 bases remaining between them. The CDR3 runs to 10 residues. The CDR3 coding sequence is TGTGCCAGCAGTTTGGGGGGCCACACCTTC. Residues: CASSLGGHTF.

This clonotype is a singleton in its sample. The chain joins TRBV20-1 to TRBJ2-7; no clear D. Germline-derived CDR1 and CDR2 are DFQATT and SNEGSKA (reference sequence). The CDR3 has 14 residues. The ends were cut back, 4 bases at V and 7 bases at J, with 20 bases in the middle. The CDR3: CSAIRRYSYNEQYF. In nucleotides, the CDR3 is TGCAGTGCTATACGACGGTACTCCTACAATGAGCAGTACTTC.

Notes on this clonotype: At one end, the junction sequence differs from germline, possibly due to a read error. J is TRBJ1-2 and V is TRBV3-1, with D perhaps matching TRBD1 (6 bases). The CDR3 has 16 residues. Germline V CDR1 and CDR2: LGHDT, YNNKEL (reference sequence). CDR3 DNA: TGTGCCAGCAGCTCTACGCGGGACAACCTTAACTGTGGCTACACCTTC. Amino acid sequence: CASSSTRDNLNCGYTF.

The CDR3 is CSASLVSSYNEQFF. In nucleotides, the CDR3 is TGCAGCGCGTCTTTGGTGAGCTCCTACAATGAGCAGTTCTTC. The V call is TRBV29-1, the J call TRBJ2-1; no clear D gene. CDR1 is SQVTM, CDR2 ANQGSEA, per germline. This CDR3 is 14 amino acids long. Trimming took off 7 bases at V and 0 bases at J, with 13 bases between the two ends.

This clonotype was seen only a few times. The chain employs TRBV20-1 and TRBJ2-1; 8 bases fit TRBD2. The CDR3 is 19 amino acids. CDR1 and CDR2 from the germline V gene are DFQATT and SNEGSKA (reference sequence). The V gene end was trimmed by 1 base and the J gene end by 0 bases; junction bases not matched to a gene: 14. The DNA of the CDR3 is TGCAGTGCTAGAGCCTCACTCAAGCGGGGGCGCACCTCCTACAATGAGCAGTTCTTC. It is translated as CSARASLKRGRTSYNEQFF.

Of note for this clonotype: A much larger clone sits a single nucleotide away, making a read error possible. The J gene is TRBJ2-1, the V gene TRBV18, with D possibly matching TRBD2 (5 bases). With 4 bases removed from V and 13 bases from J, the gap between germline ends came to 20 bases. Germline CDR1 KGHSH, CDR2 LQKENI. There are 14 residues in the CDR3. The CDR3 nucleotides are TGTGCCAGCTCACTGCGTGAATCCGGGGAGACCCAGTTCTTC. This translates into CASSLRESGETQFF.

This clonotype turned up a few times. Here the CDR3 DNA reads TGCGCCAGCAGCCAAGATTACAGGGGGCCCGAGCAGTACTTC. Translating it yields CASSQDYRGPEQYF. The chain is built from TRBV4-3 and TRBJ2-7, with 9 nucleotides matching TRBD1. Germline V gives CDR1 LGHNA, CDR2 YSLEER. The CDR3 runs 14 residues. V shed 0 bases and J 6 bases; nucleotides not matched to a gene: 3.

This sequence joins TRBV30 and TRBJ2-3; D may correspond to TRBD1 or TRBD2 (5 bases each). CDR3 size: 15 residues. Trimming removed 2 bases at V and 0 bases at J, with 12 bases between. CDR1 and CDR2 from the germline V gene are GTSNPN and SVGIG (reference sequence). This chain's CDR3 is CAWSPGRTSTDTQYF. CDR3 bases: TGTGCCTGGAGTCCGGGACGAACCAGCACAGATACGCAGTATTTT.

Notes on this clonotype: At one end, the junction sequence differs from germline, possibly due to a read error. V usage is TRBV7-9 and J usage is TRBJ2-7, with D maybe TRBD1 (6 bases). Germline CDR1 SEHNR, CDR2 FQNEAQ (reference sequence). The CDR3 loop spans 14 amino acids. In DNA form, the CDR3 reads TGTGTCAGCAGCCCGAAGGACAGAGCTAACGAGCAGTACTTC. Translated, it gives CVSSPKDRANEQYF. The full variable domain, completed using reference TRBV7-9 and TRBJ2-7, is DTGVSQNPRHKITKRGQNVTFRCDPISEHNRLYWYRQTLGQGPEFLTYFQNEAQLEKSRLLSDRFSAERPKGSFSTLEIQRTEQGDSAMYLCVSSPKDRANEQYFGPGTRLTVT.

In this sample, this clonotype turned up a few times. This chain links TRBV4-3 with TRBJ2-3; TRBD2 matches 14 bases. This CDR3 spans 18 amino acids. Trimming removed 0 bases from V and 1 base from J; junction bases left unmatched: 3. Germline CDR1 and CDR2: LGHNA and YSLEER. CDR3 coding DNA: TGCGCCAGCAGCCAAGATGTGGGACTAGCGGGAGGCACAGATACGCAGTATTTT. This encodes CASSQDVGLAGGTDTQYF.

The CDR3 DNA reads as TGCGCCAGCAGCGCATTGACAGGGGTCTATGGCTACACCTTC. Amino acid sequence: CASSALTGVYGYTF. V usage is TRBV5-1 and J usage is TRBJ1-2; 8 bases are shared with TRBD1. Germline loops: CDR1 SGHRS, CDR2 YFSETQ. This CDR3 region has 14 residues. The ends lost 4 bases at V and 4 bases at J; junction bases unmatched: 6.

This clonotype was observed a handful of times. The chain combines TRBV2 with TRBJ2-1; a weak D match, TRBD1 (5 bases). Trimming stripped 6 bases from V and 10 bases from J, with 13 bases between. There are 12 residues in the CDR3. CDR1 and CDR2 from the germline V gene are SNHLY and FYNNEI. CDR3 nucleotide sequence: TGTGCCAGCAGGACGGACACAGGAGAGCAGTTCTTC. Protein: CASRTDTGEQFF.

V gene TRBV24-1 combines with J gene TRBJ1-3; the D gene is possibly TRBD1 (6 bases). Germline values: CDR1 KGHDR, CDR2 SFDVKD. The CDR3 consists of 15 residues. Trimming removed 4 bases at V and 2 bases at J, with 11 bases between. The CDR3 region is CATSEDSHAGNTIYF. CDR3 nucleotide sequence: TGTGCCACCAGTGAGGACAGCCACGCTGGAAACACCATATATTTT.

As concerns this clonotype: The junction departs from germline at one end; a sequencing error may be responsible. The V and J genes are TRBV3-1 and TRBJ2-7, with D unclear. The CDR3 runs 15 residues. Germline loops: CDR1 LGHDT, CDR2 YNNKEL (reference sequence). The chain's CDR3 is CVSSQAGRGPYEQYF. DNA of the CDR3: TGTGTCAGCAGCCAAGCCGGACGAGGACCCTACGAGCAGTACTTC.

This clonotype occurred a few times. The CDR3 sequence is CSASLTSTQYF. The CDR3 region has the DNA TGCAGTGCTAGTTTAACTTCGACTCAGTACTTC. This sequence joins TRBV20-1 and TRBJ2-4; D gene unclear. The CDR3 loop spans 11 amino acids. Germline V gene sequence: CDR1 DFQATT, CDR2 SNEGSKA (reference sequence). V was trimmed by 3 bases and J by 12 bases, leaving 12 bases between them.

This clonotype occurred many times. V gene TRBV7-6 combines with J gene TRBJ1-1; 10 bases match TRBD1. The CDR3 extends over 16 amino acids. Trimming removed 0 bases from V and 0 bases from J; junction bases left unmatched: 1. Germline lookup yields CDR1 SGHVS and CDR2 FNYEAQ. CDR3 in DNA: TGTGCCAGCAGCTTAGCGGGACAGGGGCTGAACACTGAAGCTTTCTTT. It translates to CASSLAGQGLNTEAFF.

This rearrangement joins TRBV28 to TRBJ1-2; 9 positions match TRBD1. Per the germline V gene, CDR1 is MDHEN and CDR2 is SYDVKM. V shed 5 bases and J 4 bases; nucleotides not matched to a gene: 8. This CDR3 has 15 residues. The CDR3 region is CASSPEGTGIYGYTF. CDR3 bases: TGTGCCAGCAGTCCCGAGGGGACAGGGATCTATGGCTACACCTTC.

A remark on this clonotype: The junction differs from germline at one of its ends, possibly a read error. The chain uses TRBV12-3 or TRBV12-4 and TRBJ1-2, with TRBD1 as a possible D gene (5 bases). This CDR3 is 13 amino acids long. CDR3 DNA sequence: TGTGCCGGCAGTTTATGGCAGGGCTATGGCTACACCTTC. Translation: CAGSLWQGYGYTF.

The J gene is TRBJ1-2, the V gene TRBV30; D is uncertain. V dropped 4 bases and J dropped 4 bases, with 10 bases sitting between them. The germline V gene encodes CDR1 GTSNPN and CDR2 SVGIG (reference sequence). The CDR3 consists of 12 residues. The CDR3 protein is CAWNGDAYGYTF. DNA for the CDR3: TGTGCCTGGAATGGGGATGCCTATGGCTACACCTTC.

The rearrangement uses TRBV6-1 and TRBJ2-1; D perhaps matches TRBD2 (5 bases). Near its end, the DNA agrees better with TRBJ2-7, so the J call may be wrong. The CDR3 sequence is 15 residues long. In germline, CDR1 is MNHNS, CDR2 SASEGT. The CDR3 DNA follows: TGTGCCAGCAGTGAAACTCTGGGGAGCAGGAATGAGCAGTACTTC. Protein product: CASSETLGSRNEQYF.

This chain uses TRBV3-1 with TRBJ1-2; D ambiguous. The CDR3 consists of 12 residues. The germline CDR1 and CDR2 sequences are LGHDT and YNNKEL (reference sequence). Between the trimmed V and J ends, which lost 0 bases and 13 bases, there was a span of 12 bases. The CDR3: CASSQEGSRGTF. The CDR3 nucleotides are TGTGCCAGCAGCCAAGAGGGTAGCCGGGGCACCTTC. The whole variable domain, remainder taken from reference TRBV3-1 and TRBJ1-2, is DTAVSQTPKYLVTQMGNDKSIKCEQNLGHDTMYWYKQDSKKFLKIMFSYNNKELIINETVPNRFSPKSPDKAHLNLHINSLELGDSAVYFCASSQEGSRGTFGSGTRLTVV.

This clonotype was seen only a few times. V gene TRBV12-5 combines with J gene TRBJ2-1, with D possibly TRBD1 on 6 matching bases. The V gene's germline CDR1 is LGHNT and CDR2 FRNRAP. The CDR3 has 13 amino acids. V dropped 6 bases and J dropped 11 bases, with 17 bases sitting between them. This CDR3 is CASGPSGQPKQFF. In nucleotides, the CDR3 is TGTGCTAGTGGCCCATCCGGACAGCCAAAGCAGTTCTTC.

This clonotype was detected many times. This chain joins TRBV7-2 and TRBJ2-1; a possible D gene is TRBD1 (6 bases). V lost 2 bases and J lost 2, with 10 bases in between. The V gene's germline CDR1 is SGHTA and CDR2 FQGNSA. CDR3 length: 15 amino acids. CDR3 region: CASSLLGAAYNEQFF. The CDR3 coding sequence is TGTGCCAGCAGCTTATTGGGGGCGGCCTACAATGAGCAGTTCTTC.

There are a few counts of this clonotype. This chain uses TRBV6-2 or TRBV6-3 with TRBJ2-5; D remains unclear. Germline V gene sequence: CDR1 MNHEY, CDR2 SVGEGT. The CDR3 is made up of 13 amino acids. Trimming took 2 bases from V and 1 from J, leaving 5 bases between them. The DNA of the CDR3 is TGTGCCAGCAGTTACATGGGCCAAGAGACCCAGTACTTC. Amino acids: CASSYMGQETQYF.

V gene TRBV12-5 combines with J gene TRBJ2-7; D is uncertain. The germline V gene encodes CDR1 LGHNT and CDR2 FRNRAP. V gave up 2 bases and J gave up 6 bases, with 5 bases separating them. This CDR3 has 11 residues. CDR3 amino acids: CASGLLSEQYF. In DNA form, the CDR3 reads TGTGCTAGTGGTTTGCTTTCCGAGCAGTACTTC.

The genes are TRBV11-2 and TRBJ2-1; unclear D gene. V lost 3 bases and J lost 8, with 14 bases in between. Germline CDR1 SGHAT, CDR2 FQNNGV. The CDR3 sequence is 14 residues long. This chain's CDR3 is CASSFNSGVYEQFF. In DNA, the CDR3 is TGTGCCAGCAGCTTTAACAGTGGAGTGTATGAGCAGTTCTTC.

The chain carries TRBV4-1 and TRBJ2-1; tentatively, D is TRBD2 (5 bases). The CDR3 consists of 15 residues. CDR1 is MGHRA and CDR2 is YSYEKL in the germline V gene. V lost 3 bases and J lost 3, with 12 bases in between. The CDR3 coding sequence is TGCGCCAGCAGCCATCTTGCCAGCGGCTACAATGAGCAGTTCTTC. Protein sequence: CASSHLASGYNEQFF.